This T cell receptor beta chain was profiled in a study of Ad26.COV2.S vaccination and SARS-CoV-2 variants. The overall study: Donor was one of the participants in the Ad26.COV2.S arm of the COV1001 trial. Overall study findings and caveats: Spike-specific TCR breadth ran higher among vaccine recipients than placebo recipients. Comparability of non-spike TCR breadth was observed across vaccine and placebo recipients.

As to this clone: Its target is unknown.

The treatment: about 20 received Ad26.COV2.S at low or high dose, single or two shots; 5 received placebo; per-sample allocation not given. Collection of the samples took place on day 63 after the first injection of vaccine or placebo. The donor's status was that of an adult aged 18-55 years in Boston. The assay was immunoSEQ multiplex PCR, and TCRdb's table has in-frame clones only and misses some. The sample yields about 320,000 clones, around 85% seen once. The ends were cut back, 5 bases at V and 6 bases at J, with 19 bases in the middle. Germline CDR1 and CDR2: LNHDA and SQIVND (reference sequence). The CDR3 spans 16 residues.

Material: peripheral blood, obtained in a trial of Ad26.COV2.S vaccine versus placebo. This receptor was identified in a person aged 18 to 59 who received the Ad26.COV2.S COVID-19 vaccine or a placebo. The genes are TRBV19 and TRBJ2-2; D not certain. This CDR3 reads CASSASAVSFPGELFF. CDR3 coding DNA: TGTGCCAGTAGTGCCTCAGCAGTGAGCTTCCCCGGGGAGCTGTTTTTT.